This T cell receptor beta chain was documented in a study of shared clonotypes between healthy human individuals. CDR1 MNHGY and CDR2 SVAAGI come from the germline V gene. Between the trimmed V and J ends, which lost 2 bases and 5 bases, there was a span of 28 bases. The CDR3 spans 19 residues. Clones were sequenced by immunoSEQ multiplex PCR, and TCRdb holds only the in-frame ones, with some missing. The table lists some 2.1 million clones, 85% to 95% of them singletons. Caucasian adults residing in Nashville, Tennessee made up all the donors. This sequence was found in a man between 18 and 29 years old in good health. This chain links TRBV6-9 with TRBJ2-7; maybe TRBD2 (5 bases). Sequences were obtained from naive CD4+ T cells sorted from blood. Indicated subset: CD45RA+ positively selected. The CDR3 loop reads CASSYPESWASCKINEQYF. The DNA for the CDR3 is TGTGCCAGCAGTTATCCCGAGTCCTGGGCTAGCTGTAAGATCAACGAGCAGTACTTC.